Each of the 25 T cell receptor beta chains below was sequenced from the same sample in a study of radiotherapy plus CTLA-4 blockade in lung cancer. Assay used: immunoSEQ multiplex PCR; TCRdb lists only in-frame clones, some missing. In the table there are tens of thousands of clones, approximately 78% of which are singletons. This specimen consisted of peripheral blood, obtained from a patient treated with radiotherapy plus ipilimumab. All receptors derive from a human donor with non-small cell lung cancer that progressed on radiotherapy plus ipilimumab.

This chain uses TRBV29-1 with TRBJ2-6; 10 bases are a match to TRBD1. This CDR3 comprises 17 residues. J gave up 0 bases and V 6 bases, and 8 bases lay outside the gene matches. CDR1 SQVTM and CDR2 ANQGSEA come from the germline V gene. CDR3 DNA sequence: TGCAGCGTGGGACCGGGACAGGGGCTCTCTGGGGCCAACGTCCTGACTTTC. This encodes CSVGPGQGLSGANVLTF. Combining the CDR3 with reference TRBV29-1 and TRBJ2-6 gives the whole variable domain SAVISQKPSRDICQRGTSLTIQCQVDSQVTMMFWYRQQPGQSLTLIATANQGSEATYESGFVIDKFPISRPNLTFSTLTVSNMSPEDSSIYLCSVGPGQGLSGANVLTFGAGSRLTVL.

The count of this clone is one. The chain is built from TRBV19 and TRBJ2-2; 9 nucleotides line up with TRBD2. The J segment lost 4 bases and the V segment lost 3 bases, leaving 3 bases of the junction unmatched. This CDR3 comprises 15 residues. Looked up from germline, CDR1 is LNHDA and CDR2 is SQIVND (reference sequence). The CDR3 loop is CASSILAGSTGELFF. The CDR3 DNA reads as TGTGCCAGTAGTATTCTAGCGGGAAGCACCGGGGAGCTGTTTTTT.

V gene TRBV18 combines with J gene TRBJ2-7; the D gene is possibly TRBD1 (6 bases). Germline V lookup: CDR1 KGHSH, CDR2 LQKENI. CDR3 length: 14 amino acids. V was cut by 3 bases and J by 2 bases, with 11 bases left in between. CDR3 protein: CASSPTGNPYEQYF. Written as DNA, the CDR3 is TGTGCCAGCTCACCTACAGGGAATCCCTACGAGCAGTACTTC.

This clone was recorded only once. The rearrangement joins TRBV9 to TRBJ2-1, with 13 bases fitting TRBD2. Germline-derived CDR1 and CDR2 are SGDLS and YYNGEE. The ends lost 3 bases at V and 4 bases at J; junction bases unmatched: 1. This CDR3 contains 15 residues. CDR3: CASSAGLAGYNEQFF. As DNA, the CDR3 is TGTGCCAGCAGCGCGGGACTAGCGGGATACAATGAGCAGTTCTTC.

A note on this clone: Germline is not matched at one junction end, which may reflect a read error. Other DNA variants within this sample encode the same CDR3. The gene calls are TRBV7-2 and TRBJ2-7; tentative D call: TRBD2 (6 bases). This CDR3 has 14 residues. Germline assignment: CDR1 SGHTA and CDR2 FQGNSA. The CDR3 loop reads CASSLGAGIDEQYF. CDR3 sequence (DNA): TGTGCCAGTAGCTTAGGGGCGGGAATCGACGAGCAGTACTTC.

CDR3 amino acids: CASSFSGGRAETQYF. The DNA of the CDR3 is TGTGCCAGCAGTTTTTCAGGGGGCAGGGCGGAGACCCAGTACTTC. V gene TRBV6-6 combines with J gene TRBJ2-5; 8 bases map to TRBD1. CDR3 length: 15 residues. Germline CDR1 MNHNY, CDR2 SVGAGI (reference sequence). J was trimmed by 5 bases and V by 4 bases; bases with no gene match: 9.

The J gene is TRBJ1-4, the V gene TRBV7-2; perhaps TRBD1 as D (6 bases). Germline V gene data show CDR1 as SGHTA and CDR2 as FQGNSA. The CDR3 sequence is 15 residues long. Deletions cut 0 bases from V and 8 bases from J, with 13 bases between. CDR3 region: CASSLAPYGGEKLFF. The CDR3 DNA is TGTGCCAGCAGCTTAGCGCCCTATGGGGGCGAAAAACTGTTTTTT.

The rearrangement uses TRBV4-2 and TRBJ2-1; 14 bases line up with TRBD2. V was pared by 1 base and J by 4 bases, with 18 bases of the junction left unmatched. Germline values: CDR1 LGHNA, CDR2 YNFKEQ. The CDR3 runs 22 residues. CDR3 residues: CASSQVVFGTSGRGRVYNEQFF. The DNA for the CDR3 is TGTGCCAGCAGCCAAGTTGTTTTCGGGACTAGCGGGAGAGGGAGGGTATACAATGAGCAGTTCTTC.

The chain couples TRBV30 to TRBJ2-1; tentative D call: TRBD2 (5 bases). V was trimmed by 3 bases and J by 8 bases, leaving 14 bases between them. The length of the CDR3 is 13 residues. Germline CDR1 GTSNPN, CDR2 SVGIG (reference sequence). CDR3 bases: TGTGCCTGGAGAAGTACTAGTCCCCATGAGCAGTTCTTC. The encoded protein is CAWRSTSPHEQFF.

V gene TRBV7-3 combines with J gene TRBJ2-2; no clear D. The germline V gene encodes CDR1 SGHTA and CDR2 FQGTGA. CDR3 length: 13 amino acids. The V end lost 6 bases, the J end lost 4 bases, and 9 bases lay between the germline ends. DNA of the CDR3: TGTGCCAGCAGGACGTCTAGCACCGGGGAGCTGTTTTTT. Translation gives CASRTSSTGELFF.

The chain has TRBV5-1 and TRBJ2-3; 12 bases map to TRBD2. This CDR3 is 15 amino acids long. V lost 0 bases to trimming and J lost 4 bases; unmatched junction nucleotides: 0. Germline values: CDR1 SGHRS, CDR2 YFSETQ. This chain's CDR3 is CASSLGLAGADTQYF. In nucleotides, the CDR3 is TGCGCCAGCAGCTTGGGACTAGCGGGAGCAGATACGCAGTATTTT.

The V call is TRBV11-2, the J call TRBJ2-7; D is perhaps TRBD2 (5 bases). Deletions cut 5 bases from V and 3 bases from J, with 11 bases between. Germline loops: CDR1 SGHAT, CDR2 FQNNGV. The CDR3 consists of 13 residues. The CDR3 DNA sequence: TGTGCCAGCAGCGAGGAGCGGTACTACGAGCAGTACGTC. This encodes CASSEERYYEQYV.

The V gene is TRBV14, the J gene TRBJ2-7; the match to TRBD2 covers 13 bases. The CDR3 loop spans 17 amino acids. From germline, CDR1 is SGHDN and CDR2 FVKESK. V was pared by 4 bases and J by 0 bases, with 6 bases of the junction left unmatched. The CDR3 loop reads CASSLGLAGEASYEQYV. As DNA, the CDR3 is TGTGCCAGCAGCCTCGGACTAGCGGGAGAAGCCTCCTACGAGCAGTACGTC.

This chain joins TRBV5-6 and TRBJ1-2; 10 bases agree with TRBD1. The CDR3 is 15 residues long. J gave up 3 bases and V 1 base, and 3 bases lay outside the gene matches. Germline assignment: CDR1 SGHDT and CDR2 YYEEEE. CDR3: CASSLMGQGYYGYTF. The DNA for the CDR3 is TGTGCCAGCAGCTTGATGGGACAGGGGTACTATGGCTACACCTTC. The whole variable domain, remainder taken from reference TRBV5-6 and TRBJ1-2, is DAGVTQSPTHLIKTRGQQVTLRCSPKSGHDTVSWYQQALGQGPQFIFQYYEEEERQRGNFPDRFSGHQFPNYSSELNVNALLLGDSALYLCASSLMGQGYYGYTFGSGTRLTVV.

The V and J genes are TRBV28 and TRBJ1-5, with unresolved D. There are 11 residues in the CDR3. V was clipped by 1 base and J by 6 bases, with 1 base between them. Per germline, CDR1 MDHEN and CDR2 SYDVKM. The CDR3 protein is CASSLSQPQHF. CDR3 sequence (DNA): TGTGCCAGCAGTTTATCTCAGCCCCAGCATTTT.

The chain recombines TRBV2 with TRBJ2-7; D uncertain. CDR3 length: 13 amino acids. Deletions cut 7 bases from V and 2 bases from J, with 12 bases between. Germline CDR1 is SNHLY and CDR2 is FYNNEI. In DNA, the CDR3 is TGTGCCAGCAACCCCGACCGGCCCTACGAGCAGTACTTC. Translating gives CASNPDRPYEQYF.

This chain connects TRBV19 to TRBJ1-5; D not certain. In germline, CDR1 is LNHDA, CDR2 SQIVND (reference sequence). The CDR3 runs to 15 residues. The V end was cut by 9 bases, the J end by 6 bases, with 21 bases between. CDR3 amino acids: CASNRGGRTIQPQHF. Written as DNA, the CDR3 is TGTGCCAGCAATCGCGGAGGGAGGACTATTCAGCCCCAGCATTTT.

This clone came up once. The gene calls are TRBV11-2 and TRBJ2-1, with TRBD1 matching 7 bases. Germline values: CDR1 SGHAT, CDR2 FQNNGV. V dropped 6 bases and J dropped 13; count of bases not matched to a gene: 6. This CDR3 contains 11 residues. CDR3: CASSIDRAQFF. DNA of the CDR3: TGTGCCAGCAGTATCGACAGGGCCCAGTTCTTC.

The J gene is TRBJ1-4, the V gene TRBV19; no firm D call. Germline V lookup: CDR1 LNHDA, CDR2 SQIVND (reference sequence). CDR3 length equals 12 residues. Trimming pared 7 bases from V and 4 bases from J, leaving 7 bases between. CDR3 protein: CASTRLNEKLFF. As DNA, the CDR3 is TGTGCCAGTACGCGCCTTAATGAAAAACTGTTTTTT. The full variable domain, its missing parts supplied by reference TRBV19 and TRBJ1-4, is DGGITQSPKYLFRKEGQNVTLSCEQNLNHDAMYWYRQDPGQGLRLIYYSQIVNDFQKGDIAEGYSVSREKKESFPLTVTSAQKNPTAFYLCASTRLNEKLFFGSGTQLSVL.

This clone occurred a few times. This chain links TRBV10-3 with TRBJ1-3; 7 bases fit TRBD1. Germline CDR1 and CDR2: ENHRY and SYGVKD. There are 14 residues in the CDR3. J gave up 0 bases and V 6 bases, and 2 bases lay outside the gene matches. The CDR3 bases are TGTGCCATCAGGGGGACAGCCTCTGGAAACACCATATATTTT. This codes for CAIRGTASGNTIYF.

The rearrangement joins TRBV5-1 to TRBJ1-5; the D gene is possibly TRBD1 (5 bases). In germline, CDR1 is SGHRS, CDR2 YFSETQ. This CDR3 spans 14 amino acids. Deletions cut 2 bases from V and 6 bases from J, with 12 bases between. The CDR3 DNA is TGCGCCAGCAGCTTAGGCAGGGAGGGTCAGCCCCAGCATTTT. This translates into CASSLGREGQPQHF. The whole variable domain, filled in from reference TRBV5-1 and TRBJ1-5, reads KAGVTQTPRYLIKTRGQQVTLSCSPISGHRSVSWYQQTPGQGLQFLFEYFSETQRNKGNFPGRFSGRQFSNSRSEMNVSTLELGDSALYLCASSLGREGQPQHFGDGTRLSIL.

The rearrangement joins TRBV29-1 to TRBJ2-2, with D possibly TRBD1 on 6 matching bases. The germline V gene encodes CDR1 SQVTM and CDR2 ANQGSEA. The CDR3 is 16 amino acids. Trimming shortened V by 6 bases and J by 6 bases, and 23 bases separated the two germline ends. CDR3 in amino acids: CSVGAGFPMGSGELFF. The CDR3, as DNA: TGCAGCGTGGGGGCAGGGTTCCCCATGGGATCCGGGGAGCTGTTTTTT.

This chain uses TRBV2 with TRBJ2-3; TRBD2 might be the D (5 bases). The CDR3 contains 15 residues. V gave up 10 bases and J gave up 0 bases, with 17 bases separating them. Germline V gene data show CDR1 as SNHLY and CDR2 as FYNNEI. CDR3 DNA sequence: TGTGCCACAAAGATATTACTAGGTAGCACAGATACGCAGTATTTT. Protein: CATKILLGSTDTQYF.

The chain is built from TRBV6-1 and TRBJ1-2; 8 bases match TRBD1. With 2 bases clipped from V and 8 bases from J, the junction kept 7 bases outside the gene matches. Germline loops: CDR1 MNHNS, CDR2 SASEGT. CDR3 length: 14 residues. The CDR3 DNA reads TGTGCCAGCAGTGAAAGGGACAGGAACGCCGGCTACACCTTC. Translating gives CASSERDRNAGYTF.

Notes on this clone: This specimen includes other DNA sequences encoding the same CDR3. The chain is built from TRBV7-9 and TRBJ2-2, with D uncertain. The CDR3 totals 12 residues. Trimming pared 7 bases from V and 6 bases from J, leaving 9 bases between. Germline CDR1 and CDR2: SEHNR and FQNEAQ (reference sequence). CDR3 in DNA: TGTGCCAGCACCCCGGTCTCCGGGGAGCTGTTTTTT. Translation: CASTPVSGELFF.